This is a list of T cell receptor beta chains from one sample in a study of T cell repertoires in cytomegalovirus infection. TCRdb recomputed calls from the reads with MiXCR, one row per CDR3 protein. The sample records approximately 1,000,000 distinct CDR3 sequences, around 31% being singletons. No cognate antigen is known for these TCRs. Specimen: cultured CD8+ T cells from PBMCs, collected from culture after CMV antigen stimulation. Receptors were obtained from a human donor in good health (CMV status not recorded). Some clones in this sample may be carry-over from other donors' samples. The CDR3 runs from the conserved cysteine through the conserved F or W. Fields, in order: clone size, D gene, V gene, J gene, CDR3 length, CDR3 protein, CDR3 DNA. A D gene is named only where the DNA matches it firmly. Size is omitted from some rows. Given values are once, few, many or a class for expanded clones.

abundance: .
d_gene: .
v_gene: TRBV4-2
j_gene: TRBJ1-1
len: 16
CDR3aa: CASSRVQAAENTEAFF
CDR3nt: TGTGCCAGCAGCCGAGTACAGGCGGCCGAGAACACTGAAGCTTTCTTT

abundance: few
d_gene: TRBD2
v_gene: TRBV6-1
j_gene: TRBJ2-1
len: 14
CDR3aa: CASSPGLVGNEQFF
CDR3nt: TGTGCCAGCAGTCCGGGACTAGTCGGCAATGAGCAGTTCTTC

abundance: many
d_gene: .
v_gene: TRBV7-6
j_gene: TRBJ2-5
len: 13
CDR3aa: CASSSSSGKTQYF
CDR3nt: TGTGCCAGCAGCTCTTCCAGTGGGAAGACCCAGTACTTC

abundance: few
d_gene: .
v_gene: TRBV7-9
j_gene: TRBJ1-6
len: 15
CDR3aa: CASSLEQAENSPLHF
CDR3nt: TGTGCCAGCAGCTTAGAACAGGCCGAGAATTCACCCCTCCACTTT

abundance: .
d_gene: .
v_gene: TRBV12-5
j_gene: TRBJ2-7
len: 14
CDR3aa: CASAQDTVPYEQYF
CDR3nt: TGTGCTAGTGCCCAGGACACCGTACCCTACGAGCAGTACTTC

abundance: .
d_gene: .
v_gene: TRBV10-3
j_gene: TRBJ2-6
len: 16
CDR3aa: CAIASPDSPGANVLTF
CDR3nt: TGTGCCATCGCCTCCCCGGACAGCCCTGGGGCCAACGTCCTGACTTTC

abundance: .
d_gene: .
v_gene: TRBV11-3
j_gene: TRBJ2-2
len: 15
CDR3aa: CASSPGDRGGGELFF
CDR3nt: TGTGCCAGCAGCCCAGGGGACCGGGGCGGCGGGGAGCTGTTTTTT

abundance: few
d_gene: .
v_gene: TRBV11-2
j_gene: TRBJ2-5
len: 12
CDR3aa: CASSLGGGPLYF
CDR3nt: TGTGCCAGCAGCTTAGGCGGGGGCCCTTTGTACTTC

abundance: .
d_gene: .
v_gene: TRBV28
j_gene: TRBJ2-3
len: 15
CDR3aa: CASSLRGAWSDTQYF
CDR3nt: TGTGCCAGCAGTTTGAGGGGCGCGTGGTCAGATACGCAGTATTTT

abundance: many
d_gene: .
v_gene: TRBV7-2
j_gene: TRBJ2-6
len: 18
CDR3aa: CASSRNPGRNSGANVLTF
CDR3nt: TGTGCCAGCAGCCGAAACCCGGGACGCAACTCTGGGGCCAACGTCCTGACTTTC

abundance: .
d_gene: TRBD1
v_gene: TRBV7-8
j_gene: TRBJ2-1
len: 14
CDR3aa: CASLQGVDYNEQFF
CDR3nt: TGTGCCAGCCTTCAGGGGGTCGACTACAATGAGCAGTTCTTC

abundance: few
d_gene: TRBD2
v_gene: TRBV10-3
j_gene: TRBJ2-5
len: 16
CDR3aa: CAISESPSGVVETQYF
CDR3nt: TGTGCCATCAGTGAGTCCCCTAGCGGGGTCGTGGAGACCCAGTACTTC

abundance: few
d_gene: TRBD1
v_gene: TRBV12-3/TRBV12-4
j_gene: TRBJ1-5
len: 14
CDR3aa: CASSDRERNQPQHF
CDR3nt: TGTGCCAGCAGTGACAGGGAACGCAATCAGCCCCAGCATTTT

abundance: few
d_gene: .
v_gene: TRBV5-1
j_gene: TRBJ1-1
len: 13
CDR3aa: CASRLTRGTEAFF
CDR3nt: TGCGCCAGCAGACTAACCAGGGGCACTGAAGCTTTCTTT

abundance: .
d_gene: TRBD1
v_gene: TRBV12-3/TRBV12-4
j_gene: TRBJ2-1
len: 17
CDR3aa: CASSLAIGQGAYNEQFF
CDR3nt: TGTGCCAGCAGTTTAGCAATTGGACAGGGGGCCTACAATGAGCAGTTCTTC

abundance: few
d_gene: TRBD1
v_gene: TRBV4-1
j_gene: TRBJ2-3
len: 15
CDR3aa: CASSPDRVGRDTQYF
CDR3nt: TGCGCCAGCAGCCCGGACAGGGTCGGACGGGATACGCAGTATTTT

abundance: .
d_gene: .
v_gene: TRBV5-6
j_gene: TRBJ1-1
len: 14
CDR3aa: CASSLIGFYTEAFF
CDR3nt: TGTGCCAGCAGCTTGATTGGATTTTACACTGAAGCTTTCTTT

abundance: .
d_gene: .
v_gene: TRBV27
j_gene: TRBJ1-5
len: 13
CDR3aa: CASSMVGGQPQHF
CDR3nt: TGTGCCAGCAGTATGGTGGGAGGCCAGCCCCAGCATTTT

abundance: .
d_gene: TRBD2
v_gene: TRBV19
j_gene: TRBJ2-3
len: 14
CDR3aa: CATRLAGTADTQYF
CDR3nt: TGTGCCACCAGACTAGCGGGAACTGCGGATACGCAGTATTTT

abundance: .
d_gene: .
v_gene: TRBV7-8
j_gene: TRBJ1-6
len: 15
CDR3aa: CASSSRQAHNSPLHF
CDR3nt: TGTGCCAGCAGCTCCCGACAGGCCCATAATTCACCCCTCCACTTT

abundance: .
d_gene: .
v_gene: TRBV7-9
j_gene: TRBJ2-3
len: 15
CDR3aa: CASSSEGRPGNTQYF
CDR3nt: TGTGCCAGCAGCTCCGAGGGGCGCCCCGGAAATACGCAGTATTTT

abundance: .
d_gene: .
v_gene: TRBV6-2/TRBV6-3
j_gene: TRBJ1-6
len: 16
CDR3aa: CASRSDRSKYNSPLHF
CDR3nt: TGTGCCAGCAGGAGCGACAGGTCCAAATATAATTCACCCCTCCACTTT

abundance: few
d_gene: TRBD1
v_gene: TRBV5-1
j_gene: TRBJ2-2
len: 16
CDR3aa: CASSVAGTGDLGELFF
CDR3nt: TGCGCCAGCAGCGTGGCCGGGACAGGGGATCTCGGGGAGCTGTTTTTT

abundance: .
d_gene: .
v_gene: TRBV12-3/TRBV12-4
j_gene: TRBJ1-1
len: 15
CDR3aa: CASGLTLLRDTEAFF
CDR3nt: TGTGCCAGCGGCTTAACCCTTCTTAGGGACACTGAAGCTTTCTTT

abundance: many
d_gene: .
v_gene: TRBV7-2
j_gene: TRBJ2-2
len: 17
CDR3aa: CASSLGQGGPQTGELFF
CDR3nt: TGTGCCAGCAGCTTAGGACAAGGGGGACCTCAAACCGGGGAGCTGTTTTTT

abundance: few
d_gene: .
v_gene: TRBV28
j_gene: TRBJ2-1
len: 16
CDR3aa: CASSLWRMSSYNEQFF
CDR3nt: TGTGCCAGCAGTTTGTGGCGGATGAGCTCCTACAATGAGCAGTTCTTC

abundance: .
d_gene: TRBD1
v_gene: TRBV20-1
j_gene: TRBJ1-5
len: 15
CDR3aa: CSARDWKQGDQPQHF
CDR3nt: TGCAGTGCTAGAGATTGGAAACAGGGGGATCAGCCCCAGCATTTT

abundance: .
d_gene: TRBD1
v_gene: TRBV13
j_gene: TRBJ2-3
len: 15
CDR3aa: CASSFRTGRRDTQYF
CDR3nt: TGTGCCAGCAGCTTCAGGACAGGGCGCCGGGATACGCAGTATTTT

abundance: many
d_gene: TRBD2
v_gene: TRBV6-2/TRBV6-3
j_gene: TRBJ2-5
len: 16
CDR3aa: CASSSGTSGIQETQYF
CDR3nt: TGTGCCAGCAGTTCCGGGACTAGCGGTATCCAAGAGACCCAGTACTTC

abundance: few
d_gene: TRBD1
v_gene: TRBV7-9
j_gene: TRBJ1-1
len: 19
CDR3aa: CASSLDELWTGDENTEAFF
CDR3nt: TGTGCCAGCAGCTTAGATGAACTTTGGACAGGTGACGAGAACACTGAAGCTTTCTTT

abundance: many
d_gene: TRBD2
v_gene: TRBV4-3
j_gene: TRBJ2-1
len: 16
CDR3aa: CASSQEGGGAYNEQFF
CDR3nt: TGCGCCAGCAGCCAAGAAGGCGGGGGGGCCTACAATGAGCAGTTCTTC

abundance: .
d_gene: .
v_gene: TRBV2
j_gene: TRBJ1-2
len: 14
CDR3aa: CASRGRGGTYGYTF
CDR3nt: TGTGCCAGCAGGGGCCGGGGAGGGACTTATGGCTACACCTTC

abundance: few
d_gene: .
v_gene: TRBV7-2
j_gene: TRBJ1-2
len: 14
CDR3aa: CASSGEDSNYGYTF
CDR3nt: TGTGCCAGCAGCGGCGAGGACAGTAACTATGGCTACACCTTC

abundance: few
d_gene: .
v_gene: TRBV28
j_gene: TRBJ2-3
len: 13
CDR3aa: CASSRGFTDTQYF
CDR3nt: TGTGCCAGCAGTCGAGGATTCACAGATACGCAGTATTTT

abundance: few
d_gene: .
v_gene: TRBV10-1
j_gene: TRBJ2-3
len: 14
CDR3aa: CASSASTATDTQYF
CDR3nt: TGCGCCAGCAGTGCCAGCACCGCGACAGATACGCAGTATTTT

abundance: .
d_gene: .
v_gene: TRBV7-2
j_gene: TRBJ2-1
len: 17
CDR3aa: CASSLYAWEVIGNEQFF
CDR3nt: TGTGCCAGCAGCTTATACGCTTGGGAGGTTATTGGGAATGAGCAGTTCTTC

abundance: .
d_gene: .
v_gene: TRBV6-6
j_gene: TRBJ1-1
len: 14
CDR3aa: CASSSKTVNTEAFF
CDR3nt: TGTGCCAGCAGTTCCAAGACAGTGAACACTGAAGCTTTCTTT

abundance: .
d_gene: .
v_gene: TRBV12-3/TRBV12-4
j_gene: TRBJ1-5
len: 15
CDR3aa: CATQITGYSNQPQHF
CDR3nt: TGTGCCACCCAAATTACAGGGTATAGCAATCAGCCCCAGCATTTT

abundance: few
d_gene: TRBD1
v_gene: TRBV12-3/TRBV12-4
j_gene: TRBJ1-2
len: 16
CDR3aa: CASQPGGRRIGYGYTF
CDR3nt: TGTGCCAGCCAGCCAGGGGGGCGTAGGATCGGCTATGGCTACACCTTC

abundance: .
d_gene: TRBD1
v_gene: TRBV4-3
j_gene: TRBJ2-1
len: 14
CDR3aa: CASSQDPRGNEQFF
CDR3nt: TGCGCCAGCAGCCAAGACCCCAGGGGGAATGAGCAGTTCTTC

abundance: .
d_gene: .
v_gene: TRBV19
j_gene: TRBJ1-1
len: 13
CDR3aa: CASRTSGATEAFF
CDR3nt: TGTGCCAGTAGGACCTCGGGGGCCACTGAAGCTTTCTTT

abundance: few
d_gene: .
v_gene: TRBV12-3/TRBV12-4
j_gene: TRBJ2-3
len: 16
CDR3aa: CASSFFAGSVTDTQYF
CDR3nt: TGTGCCAGCAGTTTTTTCGCAGGGAGTGTCACAGATACGCAGTATTTT

abundance: few
d_gene: .
v_gene: TRBV7-9
j_gene: TRBJ2-2
len: 13
CDR3aa: CASEVGVPGELFF
CDR3nt: TGTGCCAGCGAGGTCGGGGTGCCCGGGGAGCTGTTTTTT

abundance: many
d_gene: TRBD1
v_gene: TRBV7-2
j_gene: TRBJ2-5
len: 14
CDR3aa: CASSFPTGEETQYF
CDR3nt: TGTGCCAGCAGCTTCCCCACAGGGGAGGAGACCCAGTACTTC

abundance: few
d_gene: .
v_gene: TRBV4-1
j_gene: TRBJ1-4
len: 13
CDR3aa: CASSQASGEKLFF
CDR3nt: TGCGCCAGCAGCCAAGCGAGCGGTGAAAAACTGTTTTTT

abundance: .
d_gene: .
v_gene: TRBV14
j_gene: TRBJ1-1
len: 14
CDR3aa: CASSQKQGWPEAFF
CDR3nt: TGTGCCAGCAGCCAGAAACAGGGTTGGCCTGAAGCTTTCTTT

abundance: few
d_gene: .
v_gene: TRBV7-8
j_gene: TRBJ1-6
len: 15
CDR3aa: CASSLATALNSPLHF
CDR3nt: TGTGCCAGCAGCTTAGCTACAGCACTAAATTCACCCCTCCACTTT

abundance: once
d_gene: .
v_gene: TRBV7-8
j_gene: TRBJ1-4
len: 15
CDR3aa: CASSLAPAVNEKLFF
CDR3nt: TGTGCCAGCAGCTTAGCGCCCGCGGTGAATGAAAAACTGTTTTTT

abundance: few
d_gene: .
v_gene: TRBV12-5
j_gene: TRBJ2-5
len: 13
CDR3aa: CASGLNYKETQYF
CDR3nt: TGTGCTAGTGGTTTGAATTATAAGGAGACCCAGTACTTC